This TCR beta chain was recorded in a study of a mutant IDH1 vaccine in newly diagnosed glioma (dated by TCRdb to about 2021). Study-level background: Across visits V03 through V10, patients got a total of eight vaccinations, given in weeks 1, 3, 5, 7, 11, 15, 19 and 23. Vaccination started 4-6 weeks after radiotherapy alone, or was given together with temozolomide cycles in the groups whose treatment included chemotherapy. Of the approximately 32 treated patients, about 62% were male and approximately 38% were female, and the mean age was roughly 40 years. Before enrollment, patients had received standard therapy of radiotherapy alone, temozolomide alone, or radiochemotherapy with temozolomide; most received the combination. Peripheral blood samples were drawn at six visits, namely V03 (baseline), V05, V07, V10, V12 and V13. For exploratory analyses, roughly 25 treated patients had longitudinal TCRB deep sequencing done wherever samples were available.

On this clone itself: What this receptor recognizes is not known. No per-base quality is available; no much larger clone lies one base away.

Here is what the overall study found, with its caveats: Vaccine-induced immune responses across multiple MHC alleles were detected in over 80% of patients. The authors noted that analyses of patient blood samples could not be reproduced because of sample limitations. No apparent relationship was observed between pseudoprogression and alterations in the top peripheral T cell clonotypes detected by TCRB sequencing. PBMC samples for TCRB deep sequencing were selected based on availability.

Reading the label with the study, this specimen's time point is: week 23, last vaccination. Each vaccine dose, consisting of 300 ug of a 20-mer mutant IDH1 peptide in Montanide, was administered subcutaneously with topical imiquimod. The donors had newly diagnosed IDH1-mutant astrocytomas of WHO grade 3 or 4 that showed loss of nuclear ATRX. The samples were drawn from NOA16, a multicentre, single-arm, open-label phase I trial in Germany that tested a mutant IDH1 peptide vaccine in humans for the first time. The DNeasy Blood and Tissue Kit was used to extract genomic DNA from EDTA blood for TCRB sequencing. From the cysteine up to the phenylalanine, the CDR3 has a length of 14 residues. Only the CDR3 DNA stays, 42 bases, in frame from base 1. Here V drops 7 bases and J drops 10 bases, and the junction holds 10 bases not matched to any gene. For CDR1 and CDR2, the germline V gene (reference sequence) lists SEHNR and FQNEAQ.

The library was prepared using the immunoSEQ multiplex PCR assay. The hsTCRB Kit was used according to the manufacturer's protocol to amplify rearranged TCR beta chain sequences. TCRB libraries were sequenced on an Illumina MiSeq. The authors' pipeline ran thus. Demultiplexing, trimming and gene mapping were performed with the kit vendor's proprietary platform. The table was pulled from immuneACCESS by TCRdb, which kept in-frame rearrangements only. Such tables lose some clones; where checked, under half of the loss comes from unresolved V genes, and the rest has no known cause. Clone size and the V and J calls come from that table; the DNA yielded D and trimming. Here the sample has tens of thousands of clones; roughly 76% occur a single time. The top ten hold over 4.5% of the sample.

The TCR was taken from a man aged 40-50 years with glioma. The source material was PBMCs, sampled from a glioma patient whose treatment included an IDH1 peptide vaccine. The sequence joins TRBV7-9 to TRBJ1-1, and 12 junctional nucleotides match TRBD1. CDR3 reads: CASTPPGTGGRAFF. The nucleotide sequence reads as follows: TGTGCCAGCACCCCTCCCGGGACAGGGGGCCGAGCTTTCTTT.